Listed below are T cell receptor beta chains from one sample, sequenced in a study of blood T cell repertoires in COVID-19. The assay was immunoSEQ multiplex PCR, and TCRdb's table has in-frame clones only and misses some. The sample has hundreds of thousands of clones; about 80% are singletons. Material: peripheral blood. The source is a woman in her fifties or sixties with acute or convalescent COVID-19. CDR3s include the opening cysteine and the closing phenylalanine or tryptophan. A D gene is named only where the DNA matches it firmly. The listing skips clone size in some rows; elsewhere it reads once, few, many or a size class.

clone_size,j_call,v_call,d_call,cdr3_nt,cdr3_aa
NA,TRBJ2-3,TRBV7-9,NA,TGTGCCAGCAGCTTACAGGTCGACACAGATACGCAGTATTTT,CASSLQVDTDTQYF
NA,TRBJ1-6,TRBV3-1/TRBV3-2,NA,TGTGCCAGCAGCCAAGAAGCAGGGGTCTATAATTCACCCCTCCACTTT,CASSQEAGVYNSPLHF
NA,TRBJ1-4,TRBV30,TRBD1,TGTGCCTGGAGTTATCGTGACAGGGGGCTTGGACTGTTTTTT,CAWSYRDRGLGLFF
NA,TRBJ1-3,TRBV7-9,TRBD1,TGTGCCAGCAGCCCCGCCGGGACAGGGGCCGCCTCTGGAAACACCATATATTTT,CASSPAGTGAASGNTIYF
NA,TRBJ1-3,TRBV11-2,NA,TGTGCCAGCAGCTTACCCGGTGGTCAGGATCCCTACTCTGGAAACACCATATATTTT,CASSLPGGQDPYSGNTIYF
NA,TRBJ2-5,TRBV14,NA,TGTGCCAGCAGCCAGATAGGGGTTAAGGAGACCCAGTACTTC,CASSQIGVKETQYF
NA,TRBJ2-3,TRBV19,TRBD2,TGTGCCAGTAGTATTCCCCTTGGGGGGGGCACAGATACGCAGTATTTT,CASSIPLGGGTDTQYF
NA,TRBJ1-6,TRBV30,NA,TGTGCCTGGACAACAGGGCCTAGCTCCTATAATTCACCCCTCCACTTT,CAWTTGPSSYNSPLHF
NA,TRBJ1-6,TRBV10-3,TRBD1,TGTGCCATCAGTGAGTACAGGGGTAATTCACCCCTCCACTTT,CAISEYRGNSPLHF
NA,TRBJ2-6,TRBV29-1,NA,TGCAGCGTCGGGAGCCGGGGGGCCAACGTCCTGACTTTC,CSVGSRGANVLTF
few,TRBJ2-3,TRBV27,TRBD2,TGTGCCAGCAGTTTATCGAAACTAGCGGGGGGGCTGATAGATACGCAGTATTTT,CASSLSKLAGGLIDTQYF
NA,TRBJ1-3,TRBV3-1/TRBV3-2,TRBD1,TGTGCCAGCAGCCACCAGGGGGCCGGAGGAAACACCATATATTTT,CASSHQGAGGNTIYF
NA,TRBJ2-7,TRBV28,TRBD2,TGTGCCAGCAGTCGGGACTATCTCAAGCAGTACTTC,CASSRDYLKQYF
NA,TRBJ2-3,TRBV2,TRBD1,TGTGCCAGCAGGCCGGGACAGGGGGGTGGGGATACGCAGTATTTT,CASRPGQGGGDTQYF
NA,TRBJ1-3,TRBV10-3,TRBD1,TGTGCCATCAGTGACCTGGGACAGAACACCATATATTTT,CAISDLGQNTIYF
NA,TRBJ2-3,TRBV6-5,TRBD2,TGTGCCAGCAGTTATTCAGCGGGAGGCTTCACAGATACGCAGTATTTT,CASSYSAGGFTDTQYF
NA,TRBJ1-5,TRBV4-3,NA,TGCGCCAGCAGCCCAGCACGGAAGGGGCAGCCCCAGCATTTT,CASSPARKGQPQHF
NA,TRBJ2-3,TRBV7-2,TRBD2,TGTGCCAGCAGCCCCCGACTAGCGGGAAGCACAGATACGCAGTATTTT,CASSPRLAGSTDTQYF
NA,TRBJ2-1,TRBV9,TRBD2,TGTGCCAGCAGCGGGGCCTGGACTAGCGGAACGAGGGATGAGCAGTTCTTC,CASSGAWTSGTRDEQFF
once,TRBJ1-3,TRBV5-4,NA,TGTGCCAGCAGCCCTGGGTCCTCGGGGGGAAACACCATATATTTT,CASSPGSSGGNTIYF
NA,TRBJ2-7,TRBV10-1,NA,TGCGCCAGCTCATCCGGGATGGCCTACGAGCAGTACTTC,CASSSGMAYEQYF
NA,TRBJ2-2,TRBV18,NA,TGTGCCAGCTCACAAAGGGGCAGCAATACCGGGGAGCTGTTTTTT,CASSQRGSNTGELFF
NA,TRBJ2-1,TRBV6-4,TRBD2,TGTGCCAGCAGTAGCGGGAGGGGATCCCCCTACAATGAGCAGTTCTTC,CASSSGRGSPYNEQFF
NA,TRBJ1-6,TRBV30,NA,TGTGCCTGGAGTAGGGGATATAATAATTCACCCCTCCACTTT,CAWSRGYNNSPLHF
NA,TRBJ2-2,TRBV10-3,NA,TGTGCCATCTCAATGGCAGGAGGAGGGGACACCGGGGAGCTGTTTTTT,CAISMAGGGDTGELFF
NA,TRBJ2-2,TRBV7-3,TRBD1,TGTGCCAGCAGCCTCGGACAGGGGGCCGGGGAGCTGTTTTTT,CASSLGQGAGELFF
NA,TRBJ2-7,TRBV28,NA,TGTGCCAGCAGAGCCGGGACTGGCAACTACGAGCAGTACTTC,CASRAGTGNYEQYF
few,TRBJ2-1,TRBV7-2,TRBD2,TGTGCCAGCAGCTTAGGGACTAGCGGTTACAATGAGCAGTTCTTC,CASSLGTSGYNEQFF
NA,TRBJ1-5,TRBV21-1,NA,TGTGCCAGCAGCAGGGGACTGAGCATCAATCAGCCCCAGCATTTT,CASSRGLSINQPQHF
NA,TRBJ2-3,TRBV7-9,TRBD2,TGTGCCAGCAGCCACGGGTCTAGCGGGGGGGCCGGTCAGCAAGATACGCAGTATTTT,CASSHGSSGGAGQQDTQYF
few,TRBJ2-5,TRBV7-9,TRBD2,TGTGCCAGCAGACGTATCGGGACTACCCAAGAGACCCAGTACTTC,CASRRIGTTQETQYF
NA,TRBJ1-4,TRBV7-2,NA,TGTGCCAGCAGCACGGGCGGCGGGGCGGGTGAAAAACTGTTTTTT,CASSTGGGAGEKLFF
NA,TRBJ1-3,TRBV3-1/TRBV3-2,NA,TGTGCCAGCAGCCTCGACAACTCTGGAAACACCATATATTTT,CASSLDNSGNTIYF
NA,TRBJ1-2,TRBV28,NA,TGTGCCAGCAGTTTACCCAGGGATCAGGGCTACACCTTC,CASSLPRDQGYTF
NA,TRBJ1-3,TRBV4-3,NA,TGCGCCAGCAGCCAAAGTCTAAAAGGAGGCTCTGGAAACACCATATATTTT,CASSQSLKGGSGNTIYF
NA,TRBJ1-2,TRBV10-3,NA,TGTGCCATCAGTGAGTTGGGGGCAGGGAAAGGCTACACCTTC,CAISELGAGKGYTF
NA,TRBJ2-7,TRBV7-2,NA,TGTGCCAGCAGCTTAGACCCGAGCTCCTACGAGCAGTACTTC,CASSLDPSSYEQYF
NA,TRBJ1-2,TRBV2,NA,TGTGCCAGCTATTGGGACGGGTATTCCGGGACAATCTATGGCTACACCTTC,CASYWDGYSGTIYGYTF
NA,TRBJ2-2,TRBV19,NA,TGTGCCAGTAGTACGTCGTCGGACACCGGGGAGCTGTTTTTT,CASSTSSDTGELFF
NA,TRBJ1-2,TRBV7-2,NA,TGTGCCAGCAGCTTAGCGCTCAGTTCTGATGGCTACACCTTC,CASSLALSSDGYTF
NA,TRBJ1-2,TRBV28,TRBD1,TGTGCCAGCATGACAGGGGAAAAGGCCTATGGCTACACCTTC,CASMTGEKAYGYTF
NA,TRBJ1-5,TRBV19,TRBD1,TGTGCCAGTAGCGGGACAGGGTTGGAGCCCCAGCATTTT,CASSGTGLEPQHF
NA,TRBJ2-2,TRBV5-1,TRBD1,TGCGCCAGCAGCTTCCCGGGACAGGGAACCGGGGAGCTGTTTTTT,CASSFPGQGTGELFF